This T cell receptor beta chain was sequenced during a study of cytomegalovirus exposure and HLA in healthy donors. Clones were read by immunoSEQ multiplex PCR, and TCRdb kept only the in-frame ones, dropping some. The sample has more than 130,000 clones; 88% are singletons. This CDR3 is built from 14 residues. The germline gives CDR1 GTSNPN, CDR2 SVGIG (reference sequence). V lost 3 bases, J lost 4 bases, and 4 bases stayed unmatched. What was sequenced was PBMCs. The TCR was taken from a young woman in good health and CMV-seropositive. V gene TRBV30 combines with J gene TRBJ1-1; TRBD1 matches 11 bases. The CDR3 spells CAWSPGTGGTEAFF. The CDR3 DNA is TGTGCCTGGAGCCCCGGGACAGGGGGCACTGAAGCTTTCTTT.